This entry lists 10 T cell receptor beta chains sequenced from one sample in a study of CD8+CD57+ T cells in acquired aplastic anemia. Profiles of TCR beta VDJ and CDR3 were generated from a genomic DNA template. TCRdb reprocessed the reads with MiXCR, giving one entry per CDR3 protein. The sample records about 110,000 distinct CDR3 sequences, 51% being singletons. The material sequenced was sorted CD4+, CD8+, or CD8+CD57+ T cells (not recorded which) from PBMCs. The receptors were gathered from a human donor in good health, serving as a control.

This clonotype was found once. The rearrangement joins TRBV15 to TRBJ1-2, with a possible D match to TRBD1 (6 bases). Germline lookup yields CDR1 LNHNV and CDR2 YYDKDF (reference sequence). The CDR3 runs 14 residues. V was cut by 2 bases and J by 8 bases, with 15 bases left in between. The CDR3 nucleotides read TGTGCCACCAGCAGATGGGACACGTCGGGGGGCTACACCTTC. Translating it yields CATSRWDTSGGYTF.

This clonotype was picked up many times. The chain employs TRBV4-3 and TRBJ2-1; tentatively, D is TRBD1 (5 bases). This CDR3 comprises 15 residues. CDR1 LGHNA and CDR2 YSLEER come from the germline V gene. V was clipped by 0 bases and J by 6 bases, with 12 bases between them. This CDR3 is CASSQDGLQGNEQFF. Here the CDR3 DNA reads TGCGCCAGCAGCCAAGATGGGCTGCAGGGCAATGAGCAGTTCTTC.

The chain combines TRBV10-2 with TRBJ1-3; D is perhaps TRBD1 (6 bases). The CDR3 totals 13 residues. Germline V lookup: CDR1 WSHSY, CDR2 SAAADI. The V end lost 6 bases, the J end lost 4 bases, and 10 bases lay between the germline ends. The CDR3 bases are TGCGCCAGCAGACAGGGTATAGGAAACACCATATATTTT. Residues: CASRQGIGNTIYF.

The chain carries TRBV19 and TRBJ2-6; TRBD2 agrees at 7 bases. In germline, CDR1 is LNHDA, CDR2 SQIVND (reference sequence). This CDR3 is built from 15 residues. Trimming removed 2 bases from V and 3 bases from J; junction bases left unmatched: 1. The CDR3 spells CASSIPGGGANVLTF. CDR3 sequence (DNA): TGTGCCAGTAGTATACCGGGAGGTGGGGCCAACGTCCTGACTTTC. Variable domain in full (rest from reference TRBV19 and TRBJ2-6): DGGITQSPKYLFRKEGQNVTLSCEQNLNHDAMYWYRQDPGQGLRLIYYSQIVNDFQKGDIAEGYSVSREKKESFPLTVTSAQKNPTAFYLCASSIPGGGANVLTFGAGSRLTVL.

The chain combines TRBV20-1 with TRBJ1-5, with D possibly TRBD1 on 6 matching bases. The V end was cut by 6 bases, the J end by 6 bases, with 15 bases between. CDR1 is DFQATT and CDR2 is SNEGSKA in the germline V gene (reference sequence). The CDR3 consists of 13 residues. The CDR3 loop reads CSALTGLGQPQHF. The CDR3 DNA follows: TGCAGTGCCCTAACAGGGTTGGGTCAGCCCCAGCATTTT.

CDR3: CASSRSGTNYNEQFF. The CDR3 nucleotides read TGTGCCAGCAGCCGGAGCGGGACTAACTACAATGAGCAGTTCTTC. V and J are TRBV11-1 and TRBJ2-1, with TRBD2 matching 7 bases. Germline V gene sequence: CDR1 SGHAT, CDR2 FQDESV (reference sequence). The CDR3 runs to 15 residues. V gave up 5 bases and J gave up 3 bases; unmatched junction bases: 7. Full variable domain (missing parts from reference TRBV11-1 and TRBJ2-1): EAEVAQSPRYKITEKSQAVAFWCDPISGHATLYWYRQILGQGPELLVQFQDESVVDDSQLPKDRFSAERLKGVDSTLKIQPAELGDSAMYLCASSRSGTNYNEQFFGPGTRLTVL.

The chain carries TRBV15 and TRBJ1-2; maybe TRBD1 (6 bases). Germline V gives CDR1 LNHNV, CDR2 YYDKDF (reference sequence). The CDR3 totals 14 residues. V dropped 5 bases and J dropped 8 bases, with 18 bases sitting between them. In DNA, the CDR3 is TGTGCCACCAGCTCGCTCCAGGGGATCAACGGCTACACCTTC. Translated: CATSSLQGINGYTF.

This clonotype was seen many times. The V and J genes are TRBV9 and TRBJ2-7; 8 bases agree with TRBD2. Trimming removed 4 bases from V and 2 bases from J; junction bases left unmatched: 5. CDR1 SGDLS and CDR2 YYNGEE come from the germline V gene. The CDR3 is made up of 14 amino acids. CDR3 DNA sequence: TGTGCCAGCAGCAGTTCGGGGGGGACCTACGAGCAGTACTTC. Protein product: CASSSSGGTYEQYF.

The gene calls are TRBV9 and TRBJ2-7; 8 positions agree with TRBD1. Germline V CDR1 and CDR2: SGDLS, YYNGEE. V lost 3 bases, J lost 3 bases, and 14 bases stayed unmatched. This CDR3 is built from 17 residues. CDR3 coding DNA: TGTGCCAGCAGCGCCTCCACGGACAGGGCTCTGGGCTACGAGCAGTACTTC. Translating it yields CASSASTDRALGYEQYF.

In its sample, this clonotype was seen many times. This sequence joins TRBV12-3 or TRBV12-4 and TRBJ2-1; TRBD2 is a possible D gene (6 bases). V was pared by 5 bases and J by 0 bases, with 14 bases between. The CDR3 consists of 16 residues. CDR3 coding DNA: TGTGCCAGCAGTGGAGAGGACTATCTCTCCTACAATGAGCAGTTCTTC. This codes for CASSGEDYLSYNEQFF.